This T cell receptor (beta chain) stems from a study of T-cell memory formation after mild COVID-19. Germline V gene sequence: CDR1 SGHRS, CDR2 YFSETQ. CDR3 length: 14 amino acids. Deletions cut 4 bases from V and 1 base from J, with 11 bases between. Via MiXCR, TCRdb re-called the 5' RACE reads, giving one row per CDR3 protein. Of around 310,000 distinct CDR3 sequences in the sample, approximately 14% were seen once. Comment on this clonotype: Antigen specificity is unknown.

Study-level findings and limits: Specificity for SARS-CoV-2 was not confirmed among the second-wave clones peaking on day 37.

The genes are TRBV5-1 and TRBJ1-1; the D is unclear. The sample taken for sequencing was PBMCs or a T cell subset sorted from them (not recorded which). This clonotype was obtained from a man aged 18 to 30 who had mild COVID-19 (a few samples of this study predate the infection). Cell type and time point are not known. The CDR3, as DNA: TGCGCCAGCAGCCTATCGGCCCAGAACACTGAAGCTTTCTTT. It encodes CASSLSAQNTEAFF.